A selection of T cell receptor beta chains follows, all from one sample in a study of immune evolution from preneoplasia to lung adenocarcinoma. Only in-frame clones appear in the TCRdb table, and some are missing; sequencing was by immunoSEQ multiplex PCR. Of thousands of clones listed, around 77% were seen once; the top ten hold approximately 6.7%. Material: FFPE lung adenocarcinoma in situ tissue. These receptors all come from a person aged 55-80 years with lung adenocarcinoma. The CDR3 runs from the conserved cysteine through the conserved F or W. The D gene is left open where the match is weak. The listing skips clone size in some rows; elsewhere it reads once, few, many or a size class.

abundance	d_gene	v_gene	j_gene	CDR3aa	CDR3nt
-	TRBD1	TRBV2	TRBJ2-2	CAIVQGLNTGELFF	TGTGCCATAGTACAGGGGTTGAACACCGGGGAGCTGTTTTTT
-	-	TRBV7-8	TRBJ2-2	CASSPKTRMGTGELFF	TGTGCCAGCAGCCCCAAGACGCGAATGGGGACCGGGGAGCTGTTTTTT
-	-	TRBV21-1	TRBJ2-7	CASSKRGPYEQYF	TGTGCCAGCAGCAAGAGGGGGCCATACGAGCAGTACTTC
-	-	TRBV6-1	TRBJ2-2	CASSEPAGTAGNTGELFF	TGTGCCAGCAGTGAACCAGCGGGCACGGCCGGGAACACCGGGGAGCTGTTTTTT
-	-	TRBV20-1	TRBJ1-4	CSARTNEKLFF	TGCAGTGCTAGAACCAATGAAAAACTGTTTTTT
once	TRBD1	TRBV29-1	TRBJ1-2	CSVEGGTGGYTF	TGCAGCGTTGAGGGTGGGACAGGTGGCTACACCTTC
-	TRBD1	TRBV7-9	TRBJ1-2	CASSRQGSAGYTF	TGTGCCAGCAGCCGACAGGGGTCGGCTGGCTACACCTTC
-	TRBD2	TRBV5-6	TRBJ2-3	CASNGGAGGTDTQYF	TGTGCCAGTAACGGCGGAGCGGGGGGCACAGATACGCAGTATTTT
-	TRBD1	TRBV7-6	TRBJ1-3	CASSPAPGQGNTIYF	TGTGCCAGCAGCCCCGCCCCGGGACAGGGAAACACCATATATTTT
once	-	TRBV4-1	TRBJ1-1	CASSQGGNRDTEAFF	TGCGCCAGCAGCCAAGGGGGAAACCGAGACACTGAAGCTTTCTTT
-	TRBD1	TRBV25-1	TRBJ1-2	CATSEWDRAKFGYGYTF	TGTGCCACCTCCGAGTGGGACAGGGCAAAATTCGGCTATGGCTACACCTTC
-	-	TRBV2	TRBJ1-1	CASSEARGGMNTEAFF	TGTGCCAGCAGTGAAGCGAGGGGCGGCATGAACACTGAAGCTTTCTTT
-	TRBD2	TRBV4-1	TRBJ2-5	CASSQEEGGLAKQETQYF	TGCGCCAGCAGCCAAGAAGAAGGAGGACTAGCGAAACAAGAGACCCAGTACTTC
-	TRBD1	TRBV5-8	TRBJ1-1	CASSLTTGGGNTEAFF	TGTGCCAGCAGCTTGACCACAGGGGGGGGGAACACTGAAGCTTTCTTT
medium-sized	-	TRBV29-1	TRBJ2-3	CSVEGTSTDTQYF	TGCAGCGTTGAAGGGACTAGCACAGATACGCAGTATTTT
-	-	TRBV11-2	TRBJ1-6	CASSPTPRLGVGSPLHF	TGTGCCAGCAGCCCGACCCCCCGACTGGGAGTGGGTTCACCCCTCCACTTT
-	TRBD1	TRBV6-4	TRBJ1-2	CASSALQGVHGYTF	TGTGCCAGCAGTGCGTTACAGGGGGTCCATGGCTACACCTTC
-	-	TRBV9	TRBJ1-3	CASSVDQRASGNTIYF	TGTGCCAGCAGCGTAGATCAGCGGGCCTCTGGAAACACCATATATTTT
once	TRBD1	TRBV4-1	TRBJ2-7	CASSQSGTGSYEQYF	TGCGCCAGCAGCCAGTCCGGGACAGGTTCCTACGAGCAGTACTTC
once	-	TRBV18	TRBJ1-1	CASSGVGALGNTEAFF	TGTGCCAGCTCGGGGGTAGGGGCCCTAGGGAACACTGAAGCTTTCTTT
-	TRBD1	TRBV6-1	TRBJ1-5	CASSRTGDRNQPQHF	TGTGCCAGCAGTCGGACAGGGGATCGCAATCAGCCCCAGCATTTT
few	-	TRBV7-2	TRBJ1-3	CASSLAFRAVSGNTIYF	TGTGCCAGCAGCTTAGCATTCAGGGCGGTCTCTGGAAACACCATATATTTT
-	-	TRBV6-5	TRBJ1-6	CASNRYPLHF	TGTGCCAGCAATCGGTACCCCCTCCACTTT
-	TRBD1	TRBV2	TRBJ1-6	CASGATGQPYNSPLHF	TGTGCCAGCGGGGCGACGGGACAGCCCTATAATTCACCCCTCCACTTT
-	-	TRBV6-1	TRBJ2-7	CASSAQGWGSGGYEQYF	TGTGCCAGCAGTGCCCAGGGGTGGGGTAGTGGGGGCTACGAGCAGTACTTC
-	TRBD1	TRBV19	TRBJ1-4	CASSGPGQGNEKLFF	TGTGCCAGTAGTGGACCGGGACAGGGTAATGAAAAACTGTTTTTT
-	TRBD1	TRBV7-2	TRBJ2-2	CASSLLGQGKPGELFF	TGTGCCAGCAGCTTACTTGGACAGGGGAAACCCGGGGAGCTGTTTTTT
-	TRBD1	TRBV11-1	TRBJ1-1	CASSGDRVAFF	TGTGCCAGCAGCGGGGACAGGGTAGCTTTCTTT
-	TRBD2	TRBV2	TRBJ2-3	CASSAGLAGLGSSTDTQYF	TGTGCCAGCAGTGCGGGACTAGCGGGGCTGGGATCTAGCACAGATACGCAGTATTTT
once	-	TRBV5-3	TRBJ2-3	CARSCTEGSTDTQYF	TGTGCCAGAAGCTGCACCGAGGGGAGCACAGATACGCAGTATTTT
-	-	TRBV6-1	TRBJ1-3	CASSGGSGLSGNTIYF	TGTGCCAGCAGTGGTGGCTCTGGGCTTTCTGGAAACACCATATATTTT
-	-	TRBV2	TRBJ2-2	CASSEWGASNTGELFF	TGTGCCAGCAGTGAATGGGGAGCCTCGAACACCGGGGAGCTGTTTTTT
few	-	TRBV7-9	TRBJ1-2	CASSLGVRVNYGYTF	TGTGCCAGCAGCTTGGGGGTCAGGGTCAACTATGGCTACACCTTC
-	-	TRBV5-6	TRBJ1-2	CASSLGGSYGYTF	TGTGCCAGCAGCTTGGGGGGGAGCTATGGCTACACCTTC
-	TRBD1	TRBV4-2	TRBJ1-6	CASSQGDSWYSPLHF	TGTGCCAGCAGCCAAGGGGACAGTTGGTATTCACCCCTCCACTTT
-	-	TRBV5-1	TRBJ2-2	CASSIDRPTGELFF	TGCGCCAGCAGCATTGACAGGCCCACCGGGGAGCTGTTTTTT
few	TRBD1	TRBV5-1	TRBJ1-1	CASSLTGANTEAFF	TGCGCCAGCAGCTTGACAGGGGCGAACACTGAAGCTTTCTTT